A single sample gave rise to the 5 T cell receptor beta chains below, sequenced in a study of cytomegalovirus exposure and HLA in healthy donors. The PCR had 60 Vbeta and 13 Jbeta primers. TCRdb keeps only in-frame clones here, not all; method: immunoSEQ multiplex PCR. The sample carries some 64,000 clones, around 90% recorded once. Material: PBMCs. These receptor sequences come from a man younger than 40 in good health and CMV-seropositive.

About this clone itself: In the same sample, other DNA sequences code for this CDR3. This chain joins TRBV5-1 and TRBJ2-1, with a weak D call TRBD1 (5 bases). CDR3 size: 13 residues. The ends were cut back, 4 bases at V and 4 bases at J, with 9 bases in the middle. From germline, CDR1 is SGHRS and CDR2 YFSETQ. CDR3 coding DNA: TGCGCCAGCAGCCCCGACAGTTACAATGAGCAGTTCTTC. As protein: CASSPDSYNEQFF.

This CDR3 is CASSLLGATSGRRGEQFF. The CDR3 DNA reads TGTGCCAGCAGTTTATTAGGTGCGACTAGCGGGAGAAGAGGTGAGCAGTTCTTC. The J gene is TRBJ2-1, the V gene TRBV27; 12 nucleotides agree with TRBD2. This CDR3 has 18 amino acids. The J segment lost 9 bases and the V segment lost 1 base, leaving 13 bases of the junction unmatched. From germline, CDR1 is MNHEY and CDR2 SMNVEV (reference sequence).

CDR3 amino acids: CASSSLQGGTDTQYF. CDR3 nucleotide sequence: TGTGCCAGCAGCTCCCTACAGGGGGGTACAGATACGCAGTATTTT. The chain carries TRBV7-3 and TRBJ2-3; 8 positions match TRBD1. The CDR3 covers 15 residues. Germline V gives CDR1 SGHTA, CDR2 FQGTGA. V was clipped by 4 bases and J by 3 bases; unmatched bases: 6. The entire variable domain, with the rest obtained from reference TRBV7-3 and TRBJ2-3, is as follows: GAGVSQTPSNKVTEKGKYVELRCDPISGHTALYWYRQSLGQGPEFLIYFQGTGAADDSGLPNDRFFAVRPEGSVSTLKIQRTERGDSAVYLCASSSLQGGTDTQYFGPGTRLTVL.

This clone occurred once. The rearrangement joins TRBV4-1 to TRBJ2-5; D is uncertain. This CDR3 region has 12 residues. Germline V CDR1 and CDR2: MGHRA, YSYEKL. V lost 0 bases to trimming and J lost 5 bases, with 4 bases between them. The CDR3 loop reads CASSQERETQYF. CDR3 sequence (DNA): TGCGCCAGCAGCCAAGAGAGGGAGACCCAGTACTTC.

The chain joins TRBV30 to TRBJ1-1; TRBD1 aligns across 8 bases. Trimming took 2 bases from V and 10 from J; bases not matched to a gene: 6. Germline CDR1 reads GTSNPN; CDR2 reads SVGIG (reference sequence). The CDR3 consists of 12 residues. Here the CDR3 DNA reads TGTGCCTGGAGTTCTGACAGGGGTTTAGCTTTCTTT. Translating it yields CAWSSDRGLAFF.